These 14 T cell receptor beta chains came from one sample sequenced in a study of blood T cell repertoires in COVID-19. Profiling relied on immunoSEQ multiplex PCR, and the TCRdb table lists in-frame clones only, not all of them. Found here are roughly 140,000 clones, around four fifths of them singletons; the top ten hold more than 5.5%. The specimen sequenced was PBMCs or T cells enriched from blood (not recorded which). The receptors were sampled from a man aged 45-65 years who had recovered from COVID-19.

The chain combines TRBV12-5 with TRBJ1-1; D possibly corresponds to TRBD1 (6 bases). Germline assignment: CDR1 LGHNT and CDR2 FRNRAP. V was trimmed by 5 bases and J by 0 bases, leaving 16 bases between them. The CDR3 totals 16 residues. The CDR3 bases are TGTGCTAGTGGTCCGGACAGCTACTTTATGAACACTGAAGCTTTCTTT. It specifies CASGPDSYFMNTEAFF.

The CDR3: CASSSHQGNTEAFF. As DNA, the CDR3 is TGTGCCAGCAGTTCCCATCAGGGTAACACTGAAGCTTTCTTT. The V gene is TRBV7-8, the J gene TRBJ1-1, with a tentative D call TRBD1 (5 bases). V was clipped by 6 bases and J by 2 bases, with 13 bases between them. The germline V gene encodes CDR1 SGHVS and CDR2 FQNEAQ. The CDR3 extends over 14 amino acids.

This chain uses TRBV4-3 with TRBJ2-5; 12 bases align to TRBD2. The CDR3 has 16 amino acids. J was trimmed by 4 bases and V by 0 bases; bases with no gene match: 3. Germline assignment: CDR1 LGHNA and CDR2 YSLEER. CDR3 residues: CASSQDLAGGPETQYF. The CDR3 region has the DNA TGCGCCAGCAGCCAAGATCTAGCGGGGGGGCCAGAGACCCAGTACTTC.

The table lists this clone with a count of one. The chain couples TRBV2 to TRBJ2-5, with TRBD1 matching 7 bases. This CDR3 comprises 12 residues. After removal of 8 bases from V and 2 bases from J, the junction contained 2 bases not matched to a gene. The germline V gene encodes CDR1 SNHLY and CDR2 FYNNEI. CDR3 DNA: TGTGCCAGCGGGGACAGACAAGAGACCCAGTACTTC. This translates into CASGDRQETQYF.

The chain recombines TRBV7-2 with TRBJ1-6; 8 bases agree with TRBD1. Per germline, CDR1 SGHTA and CDR2 FQGNSA. V dropped 5 bases and J dropped 10; count of bases not matched to a gene: 7. CDR3 length: 14 amino acids. The CDR3 DNA reads as TGTGCCAGCAGCCTAGGACAGGGTGGCTCACCCCTCCACTTT. Translating it yields CASSLGQGGSPLHF.

The V and J genes are TRBV3-1 (or the pseudogene TRBV3-2) and TRBJ2-2; 9 bases map to TRBD1. V lost 3 bases to trimming and J lost 2 bases; unmatched junction nucleotides: 7. Germline CDR1 reads LGHDT; CDR2 reads YNNKEL (reference sequence). The CDR3 is 17 amino acids. The CDR3, as DNA: TGTGCCAGCAGCCATAACCACAGGGGGCGAAACACCGGGGAGCTGTTTTTT. Amino acids: CASSHNHRGRNTGELFF.

CDR3 bases: TGTGCCAGCAGCCCCGAAGGGGGGGATGGGACTGAAGCTTTCTTT. Translated, it gives CASSPEGGDGTEAFF. This chain uses TRBV7-9 with TRBJ1-1, with a weak D call TRBD1 (6 bases). Trimming removed 5 bases at V and 5 bases at J, with 18 bases between. This CDR3 spans 15 amino acids. Germline CDR1 and CDR2: SEHNR and FQNEAQ (reference sequence).

Only a few counts were recorded for this clone. The rearrangement joins TRBV6-1 to TRBJ2-7; D possibly corresponds to TRBD2 (5 bases). The CDR3 runs to 15 residues. With 3 bases removed from V and 0 bases from J, the gap between germline ends came to 12 bases. Per the germline V gene, CDR1 is MNHNS and CDR2 is SASEGT. CDR3 in DNA: TGTGCCAGCAGTGAGGACTTTTCGAGCTCCTACGAGCAGTACTTC. Translating gives CASSEDFSSSYEQYF.

This sequence joins TRBV18 and TRBJ1-5; perhaps TRBD1 as D (6 bases). Trimming cost V 4 bases and J 3 bases, with 10 bases left between them. CDR3 length equals 14 residues. Germline assignment: CDR1 KGHSH and CDR2 LQKENI. CDR3 DNA sequence: TGTGCCAGCTCACTAGGACAGCACAATCAGCCCCAGCATTTT. Its translation: CASSLGQHNQPQHF.

The chain combines TRBV29-1 with TRBJ1-2; D gene uncertain. The germline gives CDR1 SQVTM, CDR2 ANQGSEA. The CDR3 runs to 12 residues. V lost 1 base and J lost 2, with 5 bases in between. The CDR3, as DNA: TGCAGCGTTGAAGCGACAAACTATGGCTACACCTTC. It specifies CSVEATNYGYTF.

This chain uses TRBV29-1 with TRBJ2-3, with 14 bases aligning to TRBD2. The CDR3 consists of 15 residues. The V gene's germline CDR1 is SQVTM and CDR2 ANQGSEA. The trim removed 5 bases at V and 5 bases at J, leaving 6 bases unmatched. The CDR3 protein is CSVSRTSGGKDTQYF. The CDR3 nucleotides read TGCAGCGTTTCCAGGACTAGCGGGGGGAAAGATACGCAGTATTTT.

The chain is built from TRBV6-1 and TRBJ2-5, with D possibly TRBD1 on 5 matching bases. Trimming took 2 bases from V and 4 from J, leaving 5 bases between them. The CDR3 runs to 12 residues. Germline-derived CDR1 and CDR2 are MNHNS and SASEGT. The CDR3 sequence: CASSEQGETQYF. CDR3 nucleotides: TGTGCCAGCAGTGAACAGGGAGAGACCCAGTACTTC.

The rearrangement joins TRBV18 to TRBJ2-5, with 8 bases matching TRBD1. J lost 3 bases, V lost 5 bases, and 5 bases had no gene match. Germline V lookup: CDR1 KGHSH, CDR2 LQKENI. This CDR3 contains 14 residues. In DNA form, the CDR3 reads TGTGCCAGCTCATTAATGACAGGGGAAGAGACCCAGTACTTC. Its translation is CASSLMTGEETQYF.

The genes are TRBV6-5 and TRBJ2-6; 7 nucleotides match TRBD1. V was clipped by 2 bases and J by 4 bases; unmatched bases: 5. CDR3 length: 16 residues. Germline loops: CDR1 MNHEY, CDR2 SVGAGI. The DNA of the CDR3 is TGTGCCAGCAGTTACGAGGGGGCGCGCGGGGCCAACGTCCTGACTTTC. It is translated as CASSYEGARGANVLTF.